This paragraph covers one T cell receptor beta chain sequence. The sample originates from a study of blood T cell repertoires in COVID-19. Across the whole study: The United States, Italy and Spain provided the acute and convalescent COVID-19 samples. The cDNA or gDNA used as material had been derived from T cells, B-cell-depleted T cells, or PBMCs.

Between the trimmed V and J ends, which lost 12 bases and 4 bases, there was a span of 18 bases. Germline V CDR1 and CDR2: KGHDR, SFDVKD. The CDR3 sequence is 13 residues long. In the source study's methods: Amplification of reference gene primers was used by the study to estimate nucleated cell counts. Repertoires were generated with immunoSEQ multiplex PCR, while TCRdb's copy carries only in-frame clones and drops some. That table furnishes V, J and clone size, whereas the DNA furnished D and trimming. Of 40,000 to 60,000 clones listed, more than 75% were seen once; the top ten hold 3.5% to 4%. Sequenced input: peripheral blood. The chain is built from TRBV24-1 and TRBJ2-7; no definite D call. This TCR was sampled from a human donor in a cohort sampled during active COVID-19. CDR3 nucleotide sequence: TGTGCCGTCCAATACAGTTACGATTACGAGCAGTACGTC. This gives the protein CAVQYSYDYEQYV.